Shown below are 23 T cell receptor beta chains from a single sample sequenced in a study of T cell responses to AZD1222 COVID-19 vaccine. The repertoire was sequenced with immunoSEQ multiplex PCR; TCRdb's copy has only in-frame clones and lacks some. This table has about 200,000 clones, approximately 90% appearing once. Sequencing was performed on peripheral blood, taken 28 days after the second dose of the MenACWY control vaccine. Source of these receptors: an adult who received the MenACWY meningococcal vaccine as a control.

There are a few counts of this clone. The rearrangement links TRBV5-1 to TRBJ2-5; D call uncertain. This CDR3 contains 15 residues. V gave up 6 bases and J gave up 3 bases, with 18 bases separating them. Germline V gene sequence: CDR1 SGHRS, CDR2 YFSETQ. CDR3 amino acids: CASTLMVAAKETQYF. In nucleotides, the CDR3 is TGCGCCAGCACCCTGATGGTGGCAGCGAAAGAGACCCAGTACTTC. The whole variable domain, remainder taken from reference TRBV5-1 and TRBJ2-5, is KAGVTQTPRYLIKTRGQQVTLSCSPISGHRSVSWYQQTPGQGLQFLFEYFSETQRNKGNFPGRFSGRQFSNSRSEMNVSTLELGDSALYLCASTLMVAAKETQYFGPGTRLLVL.

The gene calls are TRBV7-9 and TRBJ2-1; 7 bases are a match to TRBD2. CDR1 is SEHNR and CDR2 is FQNEAQ in the germline V gene (reference sequence). The CDR3 has 14 residues. J was trimmed by 2 bases and V by 5 bases; bases with no gene match: 3. Written as DNA, the CDR3 is TGTGCCAGCAGCGCTAGCGGACCCTACAATGAGCAGTTCTTC. Its protein is CASSASGPYNEQFF. The full variable domain, rest sourced from reference TRBV7-9 and TRBJ2-1, is DTGVSQNPRHKITKRGQNVTFRCDPISEHNRLYWYRQTLGQGPEFLTYFQNEAQLEKSRLLSDRFSAERPKGSFSTLEIQRTEQGDSAMYLCASSASGPYNEQFFGPGTRLTVL.

The rearrangement links TRBV19 to TRBJ2-7, with TRBD1 matching over 8 bases. V was clipped by 4 bases and J by 4 bases; unmatched bases: 6. The germline V gene encodes CDR1 LNHDA and CDR2 SQIVND (reference sequence). This CDR3 spans 14 amino acids. Here the CDR3 DNA reads TGTGCCAGTAGTAGGGACAGGAGACAGTACGAGCAGTACTTC. It yields the protein CASSRDRRQYEQYF.

The chain carries TRBV19 and TRBJ2-3, with 9 positions matching TRBD2. With 3 bases clipped from V and 3 bases from J, the junction kept 4 bases outside the gene matches. Germline V gene sequence: CDR1 LNHDA, CDR2 SQIVND (reference sequence). The CDR3 has 15 residues. The CDR3, as DNA: TGTGCCAGTAGTATTAGAGCGGGAGGTACAGATACGCAGTATTTT. Amino acids: CASSIRAGGTDTQYF. Filled out from reference TRBV19 and TRBJ2-3, the complete variable domain reads DGGITQSPKYLFRKEGQNVTLSCEQNLNHDAMYWYRQDPGQGLRLIYYSQIVNDFQKGDIAEGYSVSREKKESFPLTVTSAQKNPTAFYLCASSIRAGGTDTQYFGPGTRLTVL.

The genes are TRBV28 and TRBJ1-4; D gene ambiguous. This CDR3 has 15 amino acids. Between the trimmed V and J ends, which lost 7 bases and 6 bases, there was a span of 18 bases. Germline V gene lookup returns CDR1 MDHEN and CDR2 SYDVKM. This CDR3 is CASITSGEGDEKLFF. CDR3 coding DNA: TGTGCCAGCATTACCTCCGGGGAGGGCGATGAAAAACTGTTTTTT.

The rearrangement joins TRBV5-1 to TRBJ2-1, with TRBD1 as a possible D gene (6 bases). CDR3 size: 14 residues. Germline loops: CDR1 SGHRS, CDR2 YFSETQ. The ends were cut back, 2 bases at V and 6 bases at J, with 12 bases in the middle. The CDR3 sequence: CASSFPGHFNEQFF. CDR3 DNA sequence: TGCGCCAGCAGCTTCCCGGGACATTTCAATGAGCAGTTCTTC.

This clone was picked up one time. The genes are TRBV5-6 and TRBJ1-4; tentative D call: TRBD1 (6 bases). The CDR3 contains 16 residues. Germline values: CDR1 SGHDT, CDR2 YYEEEE. V lost 4 bases and J 4 bases, leaving 17 bases between the germline ends. CDR3 coding DNA: TGTGCCAGCAGCCAAAGGCTCGGCAGGGGTAATGAAAAACTGTTTTTT. Its translation: CASSQRLGRGNEKLFF.

This chain's CDR3 is CAWGRGTGNTEAFF. CDR3 nucleotide sequence: TGTGCCTGGGGACGCGGGACAGGGAACACTGAAGCTTTCTTT. The rearrangement uses TRBV30 and TRBJ1-1; 8 nucleotides align to TRBD1. From germline, CDR1 is GTSNPN and CDR2 SVGIG (reference sequence). CDR3 length equals 14 residues. The V gene end was trimmed by 5 bases and the J gene end by 1 base; junction bases not matched to a gene: 6.

This chain joins TRBV27 and TRBJ2-2; D ambiguous. V was cut by 3 bases and J by 6 bases, with 8 bases left in between. Per the germline V gene, CDR1 is MNHEY and CDR2 is SMNVEV (reference sequence). The CDR3 consists of 13 residues. CDR3 nucleotides: TGTGCCAGCAGTTTGGATAGGCCCGGGGAGCTGTTTTTT. Protein product: CASSLDRPGELFF.

The chain couples TRBV6-2 or TRBV6-3 to TRBJ1-2; 12 nucleotides line up with TRBD1. Germline assignment: CDR1 MNHEY and CDR2 SVGEGT. There are 15 residues in the CDR3. After removal of 0 bases from V and 8 bases from J, the junction contained 4 bases not matched to a gene. The CDR3 region has the DNA TGTGCCAGCAGTTACTCGGGACAGGGGGCGCGAGGCTACACCTTC. Its translation is CASSYSGQGARGYTF.

This chain joins TRBV7-2 and TRBJ1-5; tentative D call: TRBD1 (5 bases). With 5 bases removed from V and 3 bases from J, the gap between germline ends came to 17 bases. CDR1 is SGHTA, CDR2 FQGNSA, per germline. The CDR3 contains 16 residues. The CDR3 loop is CASSPHGGSNNQPQHF. CDR3 bases: TGTGCCAGCAGCCCCCACGGGGGAAGTAACAATCAGCCCCAGCATTTT. The full variable domain, rest sourced from reference TRBV7-2 and TRBJ1-5, is GAGVSQSPSNKVTEKGKDVELRCDPISGHTALYWYRQSLGQGLEFLIYFQGNSAPDKSGLPSDRFSAERTGGSVSTLTIQRTQQEDSAVYLCASSPHGGSNNQPQHFGDGTRLSIL.

This chain connects TRBV6-1 to TRBJ2-6; D gene ambiguous. V was cut by 3 bases and J by 4 bases, with 10 bases left in between. The CDR3 totals 15 residues. Germline V gene data show CDR1 as MNHNS and CDR2 as SASEGT. CDR3 residues: CASSDYNPGANVLTF. DNA for the CDR3: TGTGCCAGCAGTGATTACAACCCCGGGGCCAACGTCCTGACTTTC.

The gene calls are TRBV28 and TRBJ1-2; D possibly corresponds to TRBD1 (5 bases). Trimming cost V 4 bases and J 14 bases, with 26 bases left between them. In germline, CDR1 is MDHEN, CDR2 SYDVKM. This CDR3 has 15 amino acids. As DNA, the CDR3 is TGTGCCAGCAGTTCCCTTGACAGAGCCCTTCGGAAGGAAACCTTC. Translated: CASSSLDRALRKETF.

This clone was recorded once. The chain combines TRBV5-3 with TRBJ2-6, with D possibly being TRBD1 or TRBD2 (5 bases each). TRBV5-3 qualifies as an ORF whose function is uncertain. CDR3 length: 18 amino acids. Trimming left V 3 bases short and J 0 bases short, with 16 bases between. The CDR3 coding sequence is TGTGCCAGAAGCTCACCCGGGACGGTGAGCTCTGGGGCCAACGTCCTGACTTTC. Translation gives CARSSPGTVSSGANVLTF.

The rearrangement joins TRBV2 to TRBJ2-7, with 7 bases identical to TRBD1. The CDR3 runs 16 residues. Germline CDR1 and CDR2: SNHLY and FYNNEI. The V gene end was trimmed by 0 bases and the J gene end by 5 bases; junction bases not matched to a gene: 10. DNA for the CDR3: TGTGCCAGCAGTGAAGCGGGGAGACAGGGTGTCGACGAGCAGTACTTC. Translated, it gives CASSEAGRQGVDEQYF.

J is TRBJ1-2 and V is TRBV7-9; 7 positions match TRBD1. Trimming removed 4 bases from V and 5 bases from J; junction bases left unmatched: 10. This CDR3 contains 15 residues. The V gene's germline CDR1 is SEHNR and CDR2 FQNEAQ (reference sequence). In nucleotides, the CDR3 is TGTGCCAGCAGCTCCCCGACAGGGTTGGGTTATGGCTACACCTTC. Its protein product is CASSSPTGLGYGYTF. Full variable domain (rest looked up from reference TRBV7-9 and TRBJ1-2): DTGVSQNPRHKITKRGQNVTFRCDPISEHNRLYWYRQTLGQGPEFLTYFQNEAQLEKSRLLSDRFSAERPKGSFSTLEIQRTEQGDSAMYLCASSSPTGLGYGYTFGSGTRLTVV.

The chain links TRBV18 to TRBJ2-2, with 7 bases lining up with TRBD1. This CDR3 region has 18 residues. The V gene end was trimmed by 3 bases and the J gene end by 0 bases; junction bases not matched to a gene: 10. From germline, CDR1 is KGHSH and CDR2 LQKENI. The CDR3 DNA sequence: TGTGCCAGCTCACCCTTGACAGGGCTGGGATCGAACACCGGGGAGCTGTTTTTT. Protein product: CASSPLTGLGSNTGELFF.

This rearrangement joins TRBV27 to TRBJ2-7, with D possibly being TRBD1 or TRBD2 (7 bases each). The V and J ends lost 6 bases and 1 base respectively, with 28 bases between them. This CDR3 spans 19 amino acids. Looked up from germline, CDR1 is MNHEY and CDR2 is SMNVEV (reference sequence). Here the CDR3 DNA reads TGTGCCAGCAGCACTATAGCGACAGGGTGGAAGCGGGGTTCCTACGAGCAGTACTTC. It yields the protein CASSTIATGWKRGSYEQYF.

V usage is TRBV27 and J usage is TRBJ1-5, with 12 positions matching TRBD1. This CDR3 contains 15 residues. V dropped 6 bases and J dropped 7; count of bases not matched to a gene: 7. The germline CDR1 and CDR2 sequences are MNHEY and SMNVEV (reference sequence). CDR3 protein: CASSLGTGGIQPQHF. For the CDR3, the DNA is TGTGCCAGCAGCTTAGGGACAGGGGGCATCCAGCCCCAGCATTTT.

V gene TRBV12-5 combines with J gene TRBJ1-5, with a possible D match to TRBD1 (5 bases). Deletions cut 5 bases from V and 6 bases from J, with 11 bases between. CDR1 and CDR2 (germline): LGHNT, FRNRAP. The CDR3 runs 13 residues. Here the CDR3 DNA reads TGTGCTAGTGGTCCCCGGGACGGTCAGCCCCAGCATTTT. Amino acids: CASGPRDGQPQHF. The entire variable domain, with the rest obtained from reference TRBV12-5 and TRBJ1-5, is as follows: DARVTQTPRHKVTEMGQEVTMRCQPILGHNTVFWYRQTMMQGLELLAYFRNRAPLDDSGMPKDRFSAEMPDATLATLKIQPSEPRDSAVYFCASGPRDGQPQHFGDGTRLSIL.

The CDR3 region is CASSSGTAGSTEAFF. The CDR3 region has the DNA TGCGCCAGCAGCAGCGGGACAGCGGGGAGCACTGAAGCTTTCTTT. V usage is TRBV5-1 and J usage is TRBJ1-1, with 7 bases aligning to TRBD1. Germline CDR1 and CDR2: SGHRS and YFSETQ. The CDR3 consists of 15 residues. With 4 bases clipped from V and 4 bases from J, the junction kept 10 bases outside the gene matches. Full variable domain (remainder filled in from reference TRBV5-1 and TRBJ1-1): KAGVTQTPRYLIKTRGQQVTLSCSPISGHRSVSWYQQTPGQGLQFLFEYFSETQRNKGNFPGRFSGRQFSNSRSEMNVSTLELGDSALYLCASSSGTAGSTEAFFGQGTRLTVV.

The CDR3 sequence: CATSARDNEQFF. In DNA, the CDR3 is TGTGCCACCAGTGCAAGGGACAATGAGCAGTTCTTC. The chain joins TRBV24-1 to TRBJ2-1; D unclear. CDR3 length: 12 amino acids. The V end lost 5 bases, the J end lost 5 bases, and 6 bases lay between the germline ends. The germline V gene encodes CDR1 KGHDR and CDR2 SFDVKD.

The rearrangement uses TRBV5-1 and TRBJ2-5; 9 positions match TRBD1. V was clipped by 0 bases and J by 5 bases; unmatched bases: 2. The CDR3 contains 14 residues. Germline V lookup: CDR1 SGHRS, CDR2 YFSETQ. CDR3 region: CASSLETGGETQYF. The CDR3 bases are TGCGCCAGCAGCTTGGAGACAGGGGGGGAGACCCAGTACTTC.